These T cell receptor beta chains were read from a single sample in a study of radiotherapy plus CTLA-4 blockade in lung cancer. Assay: immunoSEQ multiplex PCR; the TCRdb copy retains only in-frame clones and omits some. This table holds some 46,000 clones, 75% to 90% found once. The material sequenced was peripheral blood, taken from a patient treated with radiotherapy plus ipilimumab. The receptor source for this set is a human donor with non-small cell lung cancer who had stable disease on radiotherapy plus ipilimumab. Each CDR3 is given with its conserved first and last residue. Fields, in order: D gene, clone size, J gene, V gene, CDR3 protein, CDR3 DNA. D genes are given only for firm matches. Size tells how often a clone was seen (once, few, many) or the class of an expanded clone, and some rows leave it out.

TRBD2	few	TRBJ2-3	TRBV19	CASLRTSGSSDTQYF	TGTGCCAGTTTACGGACTAGCGGGAGCAGTGATACGCAGTATTTT
-	-	TRBJ1-1	TRBV5-6	CASSLGQGPEAFF	TGTGCCAGCAGCTTGGGGCAGGGCCCTGAAGCTTTCTTT
TRBD1	-	TRBJ1-1	TRBV7-9	CASSLTDRADTEAFF	TGTGCCAGCAGCTTAACAGACAGGGCGGACACTGAAGCTTTCTTT
-	-	TRBJ2-7	TRBV4-3	CASSREATGRRSYEQYF	TGCGCCAGCAGCCGAGAAGCTACCGGGAGAAGGTCCTACGAGCAGTACTTC
-	once	TRBJ1-2	TRBV19	CASSPGGYGYTF	TGTGCCAGTAGTCCGGGGGGTTATGGCTACACCTTC
TRBD2	-	TRBJ2-1	TRBV27	CASSFLAGGLNEQFF	TGTGCCAGCAGTTTCCTGGCGGGAGGGCTCAATGAGCAGTTCTTC
TRBD2	few	TRBJ2-2	TRBV11-2	CASSLAGGNTGELFF	TGTGCCAGCAGCTTAGCGGGAGGGAACACCGGGGAGCTGTTTTTT
-	-	TRBJ1-1	TRBV28	CASSLETNTEAFF	TGTGCCAGCAGCCTGGAGACCAACACTGAAGCTTTCTTT
TRBD1	-	TRBJ1-6	TRBV30	CAWSLSGGQGYSPLHF	TGTGCCTGGAGTCTATCCGGAGGACAGGGATATTCACCCCTCCACTTT
TRBD1	-	TRBJ1-3	TRBV2	CASSPRQGGGNTIYF	TGTGCCAGCAGTCCTAGACAGGGTGGTGGAAACACCATATATTTT
-	-	TRBJ2-6	TRBV28	CASSFRGDGANVLTF	TGTGCCAGCAGCTTTCGGGGAGACGGGGCCAACGTCCTGACTTTC
TRBD1	-	TRBJ2-1	TRBV30	CAWRDRASPNEQFF	TGTGCCTGGAGAGACAGGGCCTCTCCCAATGAGCAGTTCTTC
-	-	TRBJ2-7	TRBV19	CASPQEQYF	TGTGCCAGTCCCCAAGAGCAGTACTTC
TRBD1	-	TRBJ1-5	TRBV19	CASSIAGQGARQPQHF	TGTGCCAGTAGTATAGCGGGACAGGGGGCGAGGCAGCCCCAGCATTTT
TRBD1	-	TRBJ2-7	TRBV6-6	CASSYYRDRLHEQYF	TGTGCCAGCAGTTACTACCGGGACAGGCTCCACGAGCAGTACTTC
-	-	TRBJ1-2	TRBV2	CASKEGQNYGYTF	TGTGCCAGCAAGGAAGGACAGAACTATGGCTACACCTTC
-	-	TRBJ2-7	TRBV19	CASSIRDTTSSYEQYF	TGTGCCAGTAGTATACGGGACACCACGAGCTCCTACGAGCAGTACTTC
-	-	TRBJ2-1	TRBV10-3	CAISEGTFNEQFF	TGTGCCATCAGTGAAGGGACTTTCAATGAGCAGTTCTTC
TRBD1	-	TRBJ2-3	TRBV9	CASSPRDRTYSTDTQYF	TGTGCCAGCAGCCCCAGGGACAGGACCTATAGCACAGATACGCAGTATTTT
-	-	TRBJ2-7	TRBV27	CASSPASSYEQYF	TGTGCCAGCAGTCCCGCGAGCTCCTACGAGCAGTACTTC
TRBD1	few	TRBJ2-3	TRBV19	CASSPGQGREYF	TGTGCCAGTAGTCCGGGACAGGGTAGAGAATATTTT
TRBD2	-	TRBJ2-1	TRBV7-9	CASSFPKTLADIIHEQFF	TGTGCCAGCAGCTTCCCTAAAACTCTAGCGGACATCATTCATGAGCAGTTCTTC
TRBD1	-	TRBJ2-7	TRBV4-3	CASSQGSGQTTSYEQYF	TGCGCCAGCAGCCAAGGCTCGGGACAGACTACTTCCTACGAGCAGTACTTC
TRBD2	few	TRBJ2-3	TRBV11-3	CASSPGLAVDTQYF	TGTGCCAGCAGCCCGGGACTAGCGGTAGATACGCAGTATTTT
-	-	TRBJ2-7	TRBV10-1	CASSVDRSSYEQYF	TGCGCCAGCAGTGTCGACAGGAGCTCCTACGAGCAGTACTTC
TRBD1	-	TRBJ2-3	TRBV10-3	CAISGQGTGNADTQYF	TGTGCCATCAGTGGGCAAGGGACAGGGAACGCAGATACGCAGTATTTT
-	-	TRBJ2-1	TRBV21-1	CASSPRGGGRTGGSYNEQFF	TGTGCCAGCAGCCCTCGGGGGGGCGGGAGGACTGGGGGCTCCTACAATGAGCAGTTCTTC
TRBD2	-	TRBJ2-7	TRBV27	CASSPNGLAGYEQYF	TGTGCCAGCAGCCCAAACGGGCTAGCGGGCTACGAGCAGTACTTC
-	-	TRBJ1-2	TRBV6-1	CASSDLSRGINYGYTF	TGTGCCAGCAGTGACCTCTCGCGGGGAATAAACTATGGCTACACCTTC
TRBD1	few	TRBJ1-4	TRBV28	CASSPTGGVNEKLFF	TGTGCCAGCAGTCCCACAGGGGGCGTTAATGAAAAACTGTTTTTT
-	-	TRBJ2-2	TRBV27	CATGLETGELFF	TGTGCCACGGGGTTGGAGACCGGGGAGCTGTTTTTT
TRBD1	once	TRBJ1-5	TRBV2	CASSGTGQDQPQHF	TGTGCCAGCAGTGGGACAGGGCAGGATCAGCCCCAGCATTTT
-	-	TRBJ2-7	TRBV30	CAWSVPAGQLGEQYF	TGTGCCTGGAGTGTACCAGCGGGACAACTGGGTGAGCAGTACTTC
-	-	TRBJ2-5	TRBV6-1	CASSSLAIQETQYF	TGTGCCAGCAGTTCACTCGCAATCCAAGAGACCCAGTACTTC
TRBD1	-	TRBJ1-2	TRBV6-5	CASSPSGTGGYGYTF	TGTGCCAGCAGTCCTTCCGGGACAGGGGGCTATGGCTACACCTTC
-	-	TRBJ2-3	TRBV7-2	CASSLLAPGSTDTQYF	TGTGCCAGCAGCCTTCTAGCGCCCGGGAGCACAGATACGCAGTATTTT
-	-	TRBJ2-7	TRBV9	CASSVEEGYEQYF	TGTGCCAGCAGCGTAGAGGAGGGCTACGAGCAGTACTTC
-	-	TRBJ2-7	TRBV6-5	CASSLQQGTLPYEQYF	TGTGCCAGCAGTTTACAACAGGGGACTCTTCCCTACGAGCAGTACTTC
-	-	TRBJ2-7	TRBV7-2	CASSLVGQGPGLGYYEQYF	TGTGCCAGCAGCTTAGTGGGACAGGGCCCGGGACTAGGATACTACGAGCAGTACTTC
-	-	TRBJ1-2	TRBV5-8	CASSSPGTMGLYGYTF	TGTGCCAGCAGCTCTCCAGGGACAATGGGCCTTTATGGCTACACCTTC
-	few	TRBJ1-2	TRBV23-1	CASRQSGTEGYGYTF	TGCGCCAGCAGACAATCCGGGACGGAGGGCTATGGCTACACCTTC
TRBD2	-	TRBJ2-3	TRBV10-3	CAISPVTSGRRNTQYF	TGTGCCATCAGTCCCGTGACTAGCGGGAGGCGGAATACGCAGTATTTT
-	-	TRBJ2-5	TRBV7-2	CASSLVRASKETQYF	TGTGCCAGCAGCTTAGTCAGGGCGAGTAAAGAGACCCAGTACTTC
TRBD2	-	TRBJ2-5	TRBV7-6	CASSPITGGGETQYF	TGTGCCAGCAGCCCTATAACTGGCGGGGGAGAGACCCAGTACTTC
-	-	TRBJ1-2	TRBV30	CAWSVEANYGYTF	TGTGCCTGGAGTGTAGAGGCAAACTATGGCTACACCTTC
-	-	TRBJ2-1	TRBV6-4	CASSDWSSSSYNEQFF	TGTGCCAGCAGTGACTGGTCTAGTAGCTCCTACAATGAGCAGTTCTTC
-	-	TRBJ2-2	TRBV19	CASSMTTGPGELFF	TGTGCCAGTAGTATGACGACAGGCCCCGGGGAGCTGTTTTTT
-	-	TRBJ1-2	TRBV7-9	CASSFYPIQGSNYGYTF	TGTGCCAGCAGCTTCTACCCGATTCAGGGATCAAACTATGGCTACACCTTC
-	-	TRBJ2-1	TRBV28	CASSQSSAYEQFF	TGTGCCAGCAGTCAGTCCAGTGCCTATGAGCAGTTCTTC
TRBD1	-	TRBJ1-2	TRBV5-6	CASSSDRESNYGYTF	TGTGCCAGCAGTTCTGACAGGGAAAGTAACTATGGCTACACCTTC
TRBD2	-	TRBJ2-7	TRBV28	CASSYGLAGVYSYEQYF	TGTGCCAGCAGCTACGGACTAGCGGGAGTGTACTCCTACGAGCAGTACTTC
-	-	TRBJ2-5	TRBV23-1	CASSRGTWQETQYF	TGCGCCAGCAGTCGCGGCACATGGCAAGAGACCCAGTACTTC
TRBD1	-	TRBJ2-1	TRBV4-1	CASSHAGTGSDEQFF	TGCGCCAGCAGCCACGCTGGGACAGGGTCGGATGAGCAGTTCTTC
TRBD2	-	TRBJ2-7	TRBV5-1	CASRVGGGNSPNEQYF	TGCGCCAGCAGGGTTGGGGGGGGTAACTCCCCGAACGAGCAGTACTTC
TRBD1	-	TRBJ1-2	TRBV6-5	CASSLDRDLYGYTF	TGTGCCAGCAGTTTGGACAGGGATTTGTATGGCTACACCTTC
-	-	TRBJ2-1	TRBV7-2	CASSPRRGGWVNEQFF	TGTGCCAGCAGCCCCCGGAGGGGAGGTTGGGTCAATGAGCAGTTCTTC
-	-	TRBJ2-5	TRBV6-1	CASSEAVTLRETQYF	TGTGCCAGCAGTGAAGCTGTGACTCTACGGGAGACCCAGTACTTC
-	-	TRBJ2-7	TRBV9	CASSVGPEDTYEQYF	TGTGCCAGCAGCGTAGGTCCAGAGGATACCTACGAGCAGTACTTC
TRBD2	-	TRBJ2-1	TRBV4-2	CASSPSGTILNREQFF	TGTGCCAGCAGCCCCTCCGGGACTATCCTTAATCGTGAGCAGTTCTTC
TRBD1	-	TRBJ2-2	TRBV19	CASSPGQVNTGELFF	TGTGCCAGTAGTCCTGGACAGGTGAACACCGGGGAGCTGTTTTTT